This TCR beta chain was identified in a study of CD8 T cells in ankylosing spondylitis. Quantitative 5'-RACE with molecular barcodes was used to make the TCR beta libraries. TCRdb reprocessed the 5' RACE reads with MiXCR, giving one entry per CDR3 protein. The sample carries tens of thousands of distinct CDR3 sequences, under 30% recorded once. The germline CDR1 and CDR2 sequences are MNHNS and SASEGT. V was cut by 7 bases and J by 5 bases, with 18 bases left in between. The CDR3 is 15 amino acids. The sample was blood, either unsorted or a sorted T cell fraction (not recorded which). The rearrangement links TRBV6-1 to TRBJ1-5; no clear D gene. This receptor was obtained from a male donor with ankylosing spondylitis or in good health (not recorded which). The CDR3 loop reads CASTPSGSQDQPQHF. CDR3 in DNA: TGTGCCAGCACCCCTTCGGGGTCTCAGGATCAGCCCCAGCATTTT.